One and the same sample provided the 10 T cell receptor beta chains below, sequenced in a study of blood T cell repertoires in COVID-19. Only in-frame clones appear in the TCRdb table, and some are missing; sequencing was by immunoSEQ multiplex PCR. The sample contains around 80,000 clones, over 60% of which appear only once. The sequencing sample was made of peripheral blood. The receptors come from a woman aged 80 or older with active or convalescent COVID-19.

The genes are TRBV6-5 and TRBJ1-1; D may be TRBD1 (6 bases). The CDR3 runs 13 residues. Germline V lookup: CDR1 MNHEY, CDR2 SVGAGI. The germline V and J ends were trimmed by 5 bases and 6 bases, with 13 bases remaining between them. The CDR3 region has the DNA TGTGCCAGCAGTCCAGGGGTTAAGGCTGAAGCTTTCTTT. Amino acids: CASSPGVKAEAFF.

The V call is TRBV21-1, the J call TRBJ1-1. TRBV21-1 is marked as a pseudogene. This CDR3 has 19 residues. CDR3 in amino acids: CASSKRTGGVLPPNTEAFF. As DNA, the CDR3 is TGTGCCAGCAGCAAACGCACCGGGGGGGTTCTCCCTCCGAACACTGAAGCTTTCTTT.

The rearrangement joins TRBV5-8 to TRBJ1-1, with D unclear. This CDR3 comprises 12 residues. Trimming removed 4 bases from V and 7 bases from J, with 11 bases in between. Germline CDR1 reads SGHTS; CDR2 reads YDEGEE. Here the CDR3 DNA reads TGTGCCAGCAGCCGGGGATCCTTTGAAGCTTTCTTT. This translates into CASSRGSFEAFF.

For the CDR3, the DNA is TGTGCCAGCAGCCTGGACAGTAGGTTTGAAAAACTGTTTTTT. Its protein is CASSLDSRFEKLFF. The chain uses TRBV7-2 and TRBJ1-4; TRBD1 might be the D (6 bases). The CDR3 covers 14 residues. V dropped 5 bases and J dropped 7 bases, with 14 bases sitting between them. Germline values: CDR1 SGHTA, CDR2 FQGNSA. Full variable domain (missing parts from reference TRBV7-2 and TRBJ1-4): GAGVSQSPSNKVTEKGKDVELRCDPISGHTALYWYRQSLGQGLEFLIYFQGNSAPDKSGLPSDRFSAERTGGSVSTLTIQRTQQEDSAVYLCASSLDSRFEKLFFGSGTQLSVL.

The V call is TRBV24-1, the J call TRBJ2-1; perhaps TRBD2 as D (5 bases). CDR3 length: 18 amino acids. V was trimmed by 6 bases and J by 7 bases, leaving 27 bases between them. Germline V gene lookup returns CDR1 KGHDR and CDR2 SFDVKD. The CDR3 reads CATSQSGGFSSSRNEQFF. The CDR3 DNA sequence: TGTGCCACCAGTCAATCGGGCGGGTTCTCCAGCTCGAGGAATGAGCAGTTCTTC.

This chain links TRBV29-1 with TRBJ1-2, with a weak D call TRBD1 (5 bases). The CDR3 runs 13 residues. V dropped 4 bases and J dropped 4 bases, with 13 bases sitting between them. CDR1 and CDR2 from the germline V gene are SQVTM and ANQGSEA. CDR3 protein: CSVGGGGSYGYTF. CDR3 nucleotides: TGCAGCGTTGGGGGGGGAGGAAGCTATGGCTACACCTTC.

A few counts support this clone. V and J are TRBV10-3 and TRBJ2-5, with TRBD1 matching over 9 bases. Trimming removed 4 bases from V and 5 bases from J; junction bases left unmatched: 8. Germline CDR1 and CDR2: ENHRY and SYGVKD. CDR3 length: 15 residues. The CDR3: CAISVLQGAGETQYF. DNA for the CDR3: TGTGCCATCAGTGTATTACAGGGGGCCGGCGAGACCCAGTACTTC.

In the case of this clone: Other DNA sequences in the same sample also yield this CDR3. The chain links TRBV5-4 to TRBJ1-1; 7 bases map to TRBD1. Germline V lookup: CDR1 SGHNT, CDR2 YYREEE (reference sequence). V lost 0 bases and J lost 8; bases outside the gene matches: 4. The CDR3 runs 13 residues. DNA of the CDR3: TGTGCCAGCAGCTTGGGGCCGGACAGGGAAGCTTTCTTT. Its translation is CASSLGPDREAFF.

CDR3 DNA sequence: TGTGCCAGCAGCTCCAATAGCGGTGAAGAGACCCAGTACTTC. This codes for CASSSNSGEETQYF. The chain employs TRBV5-6 and TRBJ2-5; weak D call: TRBD2 (6 bases). Germline-derived CDR1 and CDR2 are SGHDT and YYEEEE. V lost 3 bases and J lost 3, with 12 bases in between. The CDR3 loop spans 14 amino acids.

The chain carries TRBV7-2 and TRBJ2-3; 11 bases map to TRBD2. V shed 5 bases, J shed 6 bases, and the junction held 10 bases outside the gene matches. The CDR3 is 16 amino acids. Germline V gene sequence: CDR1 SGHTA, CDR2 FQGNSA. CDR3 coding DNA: TGTGCCAGCAGCCCTAGCGGGGGGACAAGCGTGGATACGCAGTATTTT. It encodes CASSPSGGTSVDTQYF.